The 10 T cell receptor beta chains given below trace back to one sample, sequenced in a study of T cells in Graves' hyperthyroidism and ophthalmopathy. RNA transcripts provided the source from which TCR beta CDR3 regions were amplified. First-round RT-PCR with HTBI primers amplified the TCR CDR3 region. TCRdb reanalysed the multiplex PCR reads using MiXCR and keeps one entry per CDR3 protein. The sample lists 300,000 to 400,000 distinct CDR3 sequences, about 18% occurring once. Source material: blood. These receptors originate from a woman aged 45-65 years with Graves' hyperthyroidism.

This clonotype was picked up many times. V usage is TRBV11-2 and J usage is TRBJ2-5; D uncertain. CDR3 length equals 15 residues. Between the trimmed V and J ends, which lost 5 bases and 0 bases, there was a span of 13 bases. The germline CDR1 and CDR2 sequences are SGHAT and FQNNGV. The CDR3 nucleotides read TGTGCCAGCAGCCCCAATGTCCCGTACCAAGAGACCCAGTACTTC. Protein: CASSPNVPYQETQYF.

The chain combines TRBV7-9 with TRBJ2-7, with no clear D. The CDR3 length is 14 residues. V lost 5 bases to trimming and J lost 3 bases, with 14 bases between them. From germline, CDR1 is SEHNR and CDR2 FQNEAQ (reference sequence). CDR3 amino acids: CASSQLGQDYEQYF. CDR3 bases: TGTGCCAGCAGCCAATTGGGCCAGGACTACGAGCAGTACTTC.

Only a few counts were recorded for this clonotype. The chain carries TRBV5-1 and TRBJ2-1, with 8 bases aligning to TRBD1. CDR3 length: 15 amino acids. With 0 bases clipped from V and 3 bases from J, the junction kept 2 bases outside the gene matches. Germline V CDR1 and CDR2: SGHRS, YFSETQ. The CDR3 region is CASSLDGTGYNEQFF. Written as DNA, the CDR3 is TGCGCCAGCAGCTTGGATGGGACAGGCTACAATGAGCAGTTCTTC. The whole variable domain, remainder taken from reference TRBV5-1 and TRBJ2-1, is KAGVTQTPRYLIKTRGQQVTLSCSPISGHRSVSWYQQTPGQGLQFLFEYFSETQRNKGNFPGRFSGRQFSNSRSEMNVSTLELGDSALYLCASSLDGTGYNEQFFGPGTRLTVL.

Ten or more counts support this clonotype. The V gene is TRBV6-1, the J gene TRBJ2-5, with D perhaps matching TRBD1 (7 bases). There are 14 residues in the CDR3. Deletions cut 6 bases from V and 4 bases from J, with 15 bases between. Germline CDR1 and CDR2: MNHNS and SASEGT. DNA for the CDR3: TGTGCCAGCAGCCCTTCGCAGGGGGGAGAGACCCAGTACTTC. Protein product: CASSPSQGGETQYF.

The table lists this clonotype with a few counts. The chain couples TRBV2 to TRBJ2-2; 9 positions match TRBD2. The CDR3 loop spans 14 amino acids. The V segment lost 4 bases and the J segment 5 bases; nucleotides outside the gene matches: 2. Germline CDR1 reads SNHLY; CDR2 reads FYNNEI. The CDR3 DNA follows: TGTGCCAGCAGTGGAAGCGGGAGGACCGGGGAGCTGTTTTTT. As protein: CASSGSGRTGELFF.

The chain is built from TRBV2 and TRBJ2-7; D ambiguous. This CDR3 spans 13 amino acids. The germline CDR1 and CDR2 sequences are SNHLY and FYNNEI. V lost 2 bases, J lost 1 base, and 6 bases lay in between. The CDR3 reads CASSESPSYEQYF. The CDR3 nucleotides read TGTGCCAGCAGTGAATCGCCATCCTACGAGCAGTACTTC.

This clonotype was counted only a few times. This chain connects TRBV7-2 to TRBJ2-7, with D perhaps TRBD1 (5 bases). Germline V gene sequence: CDR1 SGHTA, CDR2 FQGNSA. The CDR3 sequence is 15 residues long. CDR3 in DNA: TGTGCCAGCAGCCTAAGGGGCGCTGACTCCTACGAGCAGTGCGTC. Translating it yields CASSLRGADSYEQCV.

The rearrangement uses TRBV5-1 and TRBJ1-2; 9 nucleotides agree with TRBD1. V lost 5 bases to trimming and J lost 2 bases; unmatched junction nucleotides: 7. The CDR3 spans 15 residues. CDR1 is SGHRS, CDR2 YFSETQ, per germline. In DNA form, the CDR3 reads TGCGCCAGCAGTCCGCTCACAGGGGGCAACTATGGCTACACCTTC. Encoded protein: CASSPLTGGNYGYTF.

This clonotype was detected ten times or more. The rearrangement links TRBV7-3 to TRBJ2-5, with a possible D match to TRBD2 (6 bases). From germline, CDR1 is SGHTA and CDR2 FQGTGA. The CDR3 consists of 13 residues. V lost 5 bases and J 2 bases, leaving 9 bases between the germline ends. Here the CDR3 reads CASSASVQETQYF. DNA of the CDR3: TGTGCCAGCAGCGCTAGCGTTCAAGAGACCCAGTACTTC.

This clonotype was observed at least ten times. The chain couples TRBV28 to TRBJ2-7; D remains ambiguous. The V and J ends lost 6 bases and 2 bases respectively, with 8 bases between them. CDR3 size: 12 residues. From germline, CDR1 is MDHEN and CDR2 SYDVKM. The CDR3 protein is CASSLTAYEQYF. The CDR3, as DNA: TGTGCCAGCAGCCTCACCGCCTACGAGCAGTACTTC.